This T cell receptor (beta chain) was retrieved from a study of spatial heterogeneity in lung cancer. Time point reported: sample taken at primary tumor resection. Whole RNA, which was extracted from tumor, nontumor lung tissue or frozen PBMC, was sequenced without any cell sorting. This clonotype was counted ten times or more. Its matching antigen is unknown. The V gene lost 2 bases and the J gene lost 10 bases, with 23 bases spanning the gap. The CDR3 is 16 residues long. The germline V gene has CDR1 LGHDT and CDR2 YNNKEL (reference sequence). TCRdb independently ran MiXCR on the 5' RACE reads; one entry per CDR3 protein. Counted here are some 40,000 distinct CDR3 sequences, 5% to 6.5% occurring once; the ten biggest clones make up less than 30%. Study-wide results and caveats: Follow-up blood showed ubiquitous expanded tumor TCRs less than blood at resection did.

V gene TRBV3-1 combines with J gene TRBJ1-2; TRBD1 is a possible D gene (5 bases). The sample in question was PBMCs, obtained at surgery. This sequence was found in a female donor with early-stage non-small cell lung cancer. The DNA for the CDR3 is TGTGCCAGCAGCCAACTTCTACAGGCTTCCTTCGGAGTCTACACCTTC. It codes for CASSQLLQASFGVYTF. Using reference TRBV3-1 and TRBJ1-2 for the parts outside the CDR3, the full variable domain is DTAVSQTPKYLVTQMGNDKSIKCEQNLGHDTMYWYKQDSKKFLKIMFSYNNKELIINETVPNRFSPKSPDKAHLNLHINSLELGDSAVYFCASSQLLQASFGVYTFGSGTRLTVV.